The 9 T cell receptor beta chains listed next were all sequenced from one sample in a study of blood T cell repertoires in COVID-19. This table comes from immunoSEQ multiplex PCR, and its TCRdb copy is limited to in-frame clones, with some not included. Of roughly 41,000 clones in the sample, 88% were seen once. Sequences were obtained from peripheral blood. These receptors were collected from a human donor in a cohort sampled during active COVID-19.

V is TRBV6-5 and J is TRBJ1-5, with a possible D match to TRBD1 (5 bases). The V and J ends lost 6 bases and 8 bases respectively, with 14 bases between them. The CDR3 spans 13 residues. From germline, CDR1 is MNHEY and CDR2 SVGAGI. The CDR3: CASSPGGWEPQHF. CDR3 sequence (DNA): TGTGCCAGCAGCCCGGGGGGATGGGAGCCCCAGCATTTT.

V and J are TRBV27 and TRBJ1-1; 7 nucleotides match TRBD1. Germline V CDR1 and CDR2: MNHEY, SMNVEV (reference sequence). The CDR3 runs 16 residues. The trim removed 3 bases at V and 8 bases at J, leaving 15 bases unmatched. The CDR3: CASSFLRGAGGREAFF. The CDR3 nucleotides are TGTGCCAGCAGTTTCCTGAGGGGGGCAGGGGGACGGGAAGCTTTCTTT.

The genes are TRBV19 and TRBJ1-4; D might be TRBD1 (5 bases). The germline gives CDR1 LNHDA, CDR2 SQIVND (reference sequence). Between the trimmed V and J ends, which lost 4 bases and 10 bases, there was a span of 16 bases. This CDR3 contains 14 residues. The CDR3: CASSTGQGYGKLFF. DNA of the CDR3: TGTGCCAGTAGTACAGGGCAGGGATACGGAAAACTGTTTTTT.

The DNA of the CDR3 is TGTGCCAGTAGTATATCAGTGTTGGATCCAGCTCACAGCTCCTACAATGAGCAGTTCTTC. Encoded protein: CASSISVLDPAHSSYNEQFF. The chain carries TRBV19 and TRBJ2-1; D is uncertain. V was pared by 2 bases and J by 0 bases, with 23 bases between. This CDR3 is 20 amino acids long. The germline gives CDR1 LNHDA, CDR2 SQIVND (reference sequence). Combining the CDR3 with reference TRBV19 and TRBJ2-1 gives the whole variable domain DGGITQSPKYLFRKEGQNVTLSCEQNLNHDAMYWYRQDPGQGLRLIYYSQIVNDFQKGDIAEGYSVSREKKESFPLTVTSAQKNPTAFYLCASSISVLDPAHSSYNEQFFGPGTRLTVL.

The chain joins TRBV5-1 to TRBJ2-2; 13 positions agree with TRBD2. CDR1 and CDR2 (germline): SGHRS, YFSETQ. The junction had 14 bases not matched to a gene; V was cut back by 1 base and J by 2 bases. The CDR3 runs to 21 residues. CDR3 protein: CASSLTSDLGLAGPNTGELFF. CDR3 in DNA: TGCGCCAGCAGCTTGACCAGTGACCTGGGACTAGCGGGACCTAACACCGGGGAGCTGTTTTTT.

The chain couples TRBV5-1 to TRBJ2-1, with D possibly being TRBD2 (5 bases). Germline CDR1 SGHRS, CDR2 YFSETQ. The length of the CDR3 is 15 residues. V was clipped by 5 bases and J by 9 bases, with 21 bases between them. The DNA for the CDR3 is TGCGCCAGCAGGGCGGGCGGAGCTCGGGCTGGTGAGCAGTTCTTC. It yields the protein CASRAGGARAGEQFF.

This chain uses TRBV3-1 (or the pseudogene TRBV3-2) with TRBJ2-7; no reliable D call. Looked up from germline, CDR1 is LGHDT and CDR2 is YNNKEL (reference sequence). Trimming took off 3 bases at V and 0 bases at J, with 6 bases between the two ends. This CDR3 is built from 13 residues. DNA for the CDR3: TGTGCCAGCAGCCAGCCAGGCTCCTACGAGCAGTACTTC. This sequence encodes CASSQPGSYEQYF.

The chain is built from TRBV28 and TRBJ2-1; D remains unclear. Trimming stripped 3 bases from V and 8 bases from J, with 5 bases between. Germline CDR1 reads MDHEN; CDR2 reads SYDVKM. This CDR3 contains 11 residues. Here the CDR3 DNA reads TGTGCCAGCAGTTTCGGGTATGAGCAGTTCTTC. This encodes CASSFGYEQFF.

CDR3 in amino acids: CASSQGPGTKRGSYEQYF. In DNA form, the CDR3 reads TGCGCCAGCAGCCAAGGGCCGGGCACCAAGCGGGGATCCTACGAGCAGTACTTC. The chain employs TRBV4-1 and TRBJ2-7; 7 nucleotides agree with TRBD2. The germline gives CDR1 MGHRA, CDR2 YSYEKL. This CDR3 has 18 residues. V lost 1 base and J lost 1; bases outside the gene matches: 13.